These T cell receptor beta chains were read from a single sample in a study of T-cell reconstitution after alpha-beta-depleted transplantation in children. TCRdb reprocessed the PCR reads via MiXCR and lists one record per CDR3 protein. The table has 530,000 or so distinct CDR3 sequences, about a quarter seen once. Source: PBMCs, taken before TCRalphabeta/CD19-depleted stem cell transplant. These receptors were taken from a boy under three years old with Wiskott-Aldrich syndrome, due to receive a stem cell transplant. Each CDR3 is given with its conserved first and last residue. D genes are given only for firm matches. Clone size is given for some rows only: seen once, a few or many times, or a class if the clone is expanded.

TRBJ2-2	once	TRBV19	NA	CASSMLAYTGELFF	TGTGCCAGTAGTATGCTAGCTTACACCGGGGAGCTGTTTTTT
TRBJ2-3	NA	TRBV29-1	NA	CSVVYGTDTQYF	TGCAGCGTTGTTTACGGGACAGATACGCAGTATTTT
TRBJ2-2	NA	TRBV5-1	TRBD1	CASSLALWDRGTAGELFF	TGCGCCAGCAGCTTGGCGCTCTGGGACAGGGGAACGGCCGGGGAGCTGTTTTTT
TRBJ2-5	few	TRBV2	TRBD2	CASKGRGLAGGGETQYF	TGTGCCAGCAAGGGGCGTGGACTAGCGGGGGGTGGGGAGACCCAGTACTTC
TRBJ2-7	NA	TRBV5-1	TRBD1	CASSSGIRGPVDEEYF	TGCGCCAGCAGCTCAGGAATCAGGGGGCCGGTGGACGAGGAGTACTTC
TRBJ2-1	NA	TRBV20-1	NA	CSARVSADEQFF	TGCAGTGCTAGAGTTTCGGCGGATGAGCAGTTCTTC
TRBJ2-4	NA	TRBV12-3/TRBV12-4	NA	CASRSGGVGGALYKNIQYF	TGTGCCAGCAGAAGTGGTGGGGTTGGGGGCGCCCTATATAAAAACATTCAGTACTTC
TRBJ2-1	NA	TRBV24-1	TRBD2	CATTPGRPGGGGNEQFF	TGTGCCACCACCCCTGGAAGGCCGGGAGGGGGTGGCAATGAGCAGTTCTTC
TRBJ2-5	NA	TRBV28	NA	CASSPNLVRETQYF	TGTGCCAGCAGTCCCAATTTAGTGCGGGAGACCCAGTACTTC
TRBJ2-2	many	TRBV12-3/TRBV12-4	NA	CASSLRGGTGELFF	TGTGCCAGCAGTTTGAGAGGGGGTACCGGGGAGCTGTTTTTT
TRBJ2-6	NA	TRBV5-1	NA	CASSFGNSGANVLTF	TGCGCCAGCAGCTTTGGTAATTCTGGGGCCAACGTCCTGACTTTC
TRBJ2-6	few	TRBV5-1	NA	CASSLDASGANVLTF	TGCGCCAGCAGCTTGGACGCCTCTGGGGCCAACGTCCTGACTTTC
TRBJ2-2	NA	TRBV5-1	NA	CASSAGVPNTGELFF	TGCGCCAGCAGCGCAGGGGTTCCGAACACCGGGGAGCTGTTTTTT
TRBJ2-3	few	TRBV3-1	TRBD2	CASSQESGRASDTQYF	TGTGCCAGCAGCCAAGAATCCGGGAGGGCCTCAGATACGCAGTATTTT
TRBJ2-1	NA	TRBV20-1	TRBD2	CSAREFLPSGLHSYNEQFF	TGCAGTGCTAGAGAATTCCTTCCTAGCGGGCTCCACTCCTACAATGAGCAGTTCTTC
TRBJ1-3	NA	TRBV5-1	TRBD1	CASSLLSAWGQAVSGNTIYF	TGCGCCAGCAGCTTGCTATCGGCTTGGGGACAGGCCGTCTCTGGAAACACCATATATTTT
TRBJ1-6	few	TRBV7-3	NA	CASSSDGDSPLHF	TGTGCCAGCAGCTCGGACGGGGATTCACCCCTCCACTTT
TRBJ2-2	few	TRBV15	TRBD1	CATSRGQGATGELFF	TGTGCCACCAGCAGAGGGCAGGGGGCGACCGGGGAGCTGTTTTTT
TRBJ2-1	few	TRBV9	NA	CASSVDLLEKQFF	TGTGCCAGCAGCGTCGACCTCTTGGAGAAGCAGTTCTTC
TRBJ2-3	few	TRBV20-1	NA	CSARRQTSTDTQYF	TGCAGTGCTAGGCGACAGACTAGCACAGATACGCAGTATTTT
TRBJ2-7	few	TRBV12-3/TRBV12-4	NA	CASSRVGEQYF	TGTGCCAGCTCCCGTGTGGGCGAGCAGTACTTC
TRBJ2-7	NA	TRBV6-1	TRBD1	CASSDRGTGKVYEQYF	TGTGCCAGCAGTGACAGAGGGACAGGGAAAGTTTACGAGCAGTACTTC
TRBJ1-2	few	TRBV20-1	NA	CSARTRANYGYTF	TGCAGTGCTAGGACTAGGGCGAACTATGGCTACACCTTC
TRBJ2-7	few	TRBV2	TRBD1	CASKGQGLAYEQYF	TGTGCCAGCAAAGGACAGGGGCTAGCCTACGAGCAGTACTTC